This T cell receptor beta chain was recorded in a study of blood T cell repertoires in COVID-19. On the study more broadly: PBMCs, B-cell-depleted T cells, or T cells were the source of the cDNA or gDNA that made up the material.

The data were produced by immunoSEQ multiplex PCR, yet TCRdb's version contains in-frame clones alone and is incomplete. The data contain 90,000 to 120,000 clones, 75% to 95% of them singletons. The CDR3 runs to 16 residues. Germline CDR1 reads SGHTA; CDR2 reads FQGNSA. V lost 4 bases, J lost 6 bases, and 8 bases stayed unmatched. The TCR comes from a woman aged 25 to 39 with acute or convalescent COVID-19. The sequenced material came from peripheral blood. The chain employs TRBV7-2 and TRBJ2-2; 10 positions match TRBD2. The CDR3 loop reads CASSSGLSGGAGELFF. In nucleotides, the CDR3 is TGTGCCAGCAGCTCAGGCCTCAGCGGGGGGGCCGGGGAGCTGTTTTTT.